A single TCR beta chain is shown here with its context. Its antigen is unidentified. The source of the sample is a study of T-cell memory formation after mild COVID-19. Whole-study context: TCR clustering was largely donor specific. Whole-study results and caveats: Contracting CD4+ clones were located mainly in CM and EM, and CD8+ clones in EMRA.

The CDR3 runs 14 residues. V lost 4 bases, J lost 3 bases, and 12 bases lay in between. The V gene's germline CDR1 is SGHTA and CDR2 FQGNSA. With constant-segment primers, 5'RACE yielded cDNA libraries of TCR alpha and TCR beta that carried sample barcodes and UMIs. TCRdb re-called the 5' RACE reads through MiXCR, storing one row per CDR3 protein. The table includes over 450,000 distinct CDR3 sequences, about a fifth detected once. This TCR was recovered from an adult woman who had mild COVID-19 (a few samples of this study predate the infection). Cell type and time point are not known. Sequenced material: PBMCs or a T cell subset sorted from them (not recorded which). V gene TRBV7-2 combines with J gene TRBJ1-2, with D possibly matching TRBD1 (5 bases). CDR3 sequence: CASSSDSSDYGYTF. CDR3 in DNA: TGTGCCAGCAGCTCCGACAGTTCTGACTATGGCTACACCTTC.